Each of the 3 T cell receptor beta chains below was sequenced from the same sample in a study of regulatory T cells in long-lasting Graves disease. The sample's time point: persistent/refractory GD, antithyroid drugs over 5 years with positive TRAb. Generation of the TCR library employed RNA extracted from PBMCs. Arm-PCR with iRepertoire HTBI primers amplified the CDR3 regions for these TCR beta libraries. TCRdb reprocessed the multiplex PCR reads via MiXCR and lists one record per CDR3 protein. The sample lists about half a million distinct CDR3 sequences, approximately 23% seen once, with under 15% in the top ten. The starting material was peripheral blood mononuclear cells (PBMCs), obtained when the disease was refractory, from a patient treated with antithyroid drugs. The source of these receptors is a female donor with Graves disease.

This clonotype was observed a few times. The CDR3 region has the DNA TGTGCCAGCAGCAGTCTTAGTAGAAACACCATATATTTT. Amino acid sequence: CASSSLSRNTIYF. This chain links TRBV14 with TRBJ1-3; D gene unclear. The CDR3 has 13 residues. V lost 5 bases, J lost 5 bases, and 10 bases lay in between. Germline V gene lookup returns CDR1 SGHDN and CDR2 FVKESK.

CDR3 sequence: CASSRVGGEQYF. CDR3 bases: TGTGCCAGCAGTCGGGTGGGGGGGGAGCAGTACTTC. The chain couples TRBV27 to TRBJ2-7; 7 bases map to TRBD2. Germline CDR1 is MNHEY and CDR2 is SMNVEV (reference sequence). This CDR3 has 12 residues. V was pared by 5 bases and J by 7 bases, with 5 bases of the junction left unmatched.

The sample holds many counts of this clonotype. The rearrangement joins TRBV5-5 to TRBJ1-2, with TRBD1 identical over 8 bases. Germline V gene lookup returns CDR1 SGHKS and CDR2 YYEKEE (reference sequence). V lost 1 base and J lost 4; bases outside the gene matches: 3. This CDR3 contains 14 residues. For the CDR3, the DNA is TGTGCCAGCAGCTTGACTGGACAGGGCTATGGCTACACCTTC. This encodes CASSLTGQGYGYTF. Using reference TRBV5-5 and TRBJ1-2 for the parts outside the CDR3, the full variable domain is DAGVTQSPTHLIKTRGQQVTLRCSPISGHKSVSWYQQVLGQGPQFIFQYYEKEERGRGNFPDRFSARQFPNYSSELNVNALLLGDSALYLCASSLTGQGYGYTFGSGTRLTVV.